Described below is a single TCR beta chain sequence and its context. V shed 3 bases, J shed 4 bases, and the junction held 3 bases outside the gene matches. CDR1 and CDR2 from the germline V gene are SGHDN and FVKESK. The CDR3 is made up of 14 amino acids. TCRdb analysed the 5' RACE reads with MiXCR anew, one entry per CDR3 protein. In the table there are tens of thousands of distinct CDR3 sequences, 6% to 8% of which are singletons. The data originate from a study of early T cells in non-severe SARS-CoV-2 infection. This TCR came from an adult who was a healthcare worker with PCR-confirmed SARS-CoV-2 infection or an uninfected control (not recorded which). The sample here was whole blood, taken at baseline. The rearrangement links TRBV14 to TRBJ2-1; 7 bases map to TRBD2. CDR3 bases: TGTGCCAGCAGCCAGGCTAGCGGATACAATGAGCAGTTCTTC. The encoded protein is CASSQASGYNEQFF.